This T cell receptor beta chain was identified during a study of shared clonotypes between healthy human individuals. Profiled with immunoSEQ multiplex PCR; TCRdb holds only in-frame clones, not every one. The repertoire holds under 700,000 clones, 95% seen once, with approximately 0.11% in the top ten. To note about this clone: What it binds is unknown.

The CDR3 loop spans 18 amino acids. Germline V lookup: CDR1 SQVTM, CDR2 ANQGSEA. V gave up 4 bases and J gave up 3 bases; unmatched junction bases: 19. Naive CD8 cells comprised CD45RO-negative, CCR7-positively selected cells, excluding terminally differentiated effector memory CD45RA+ cells. Study results and caveats: Generation probabilities were higher for clonotypes shared across all four sorted-subset donors than for unshared ones.

This TCR came from a woman aged 25 to 39 in good health. J is TRBJ2-7 and V is TRBV29-1; TRBD2 matches at 9 bases. The sequencing sample was made of naive CD8+ T cells sorted from blood. Here the CDR3 DNA reads TGCAGCGTTGTCCTTCCCGGAAATAGCGGGGGCTTCTTCTACGAGCAGTACTTC. The encoded protein is CSVVLPGNSGGFFYEQYF.